This entry concerns a single TCR beta chain. Its antigen is unknown. No base quality information exists; no much larger clone differs at one position. This sample is drawn from a study of blood T cell repertoires in COVID-19 (dated by TCRdb to between 2020 and 2021). Concerning the study at large: Samples from collaborators originated in the United States, Italy and Spain and spanned both the acute and convalescent phases of COVID-19. The repertoires were made available in a free public database intended to serve as a resource for research on the immune response to SARS-CoV-2. Samples came from the ongoing ImmuneRACE study (first 160 participants) plus 1,254 subjects from 6 global collaborators. The prospective study material was composed of cDNA or gDNA derived from T cells, B-cell-depleted T cells, or PBMCs. Deeply sampled blood TCRbeta repertoires from subjects exposed to, actively infected with, or recovered from COVID-19 were included in the dataset. Nearly every sample came with metadata listing a de-identified subject ID, COVID-19 status, age in years and sex. Where HLA class I and class II types were available, the types were taken from metadata supplied by the sample provider, not from assay-based typing. The study at large found these results: How much clinical and demographic metadata was included differed by source and by participant, and the metadata was provided uncurated.

From V the trimming removes 4 bases and from J it removes 10 bases, while the gene matches leave 12 bases of the junction unaccounted for. CDR1 SGHDN and CDR2 FVKESK were looked up in the germline V gene. From its cysteine to its phenylalanine, the CDR3 spans 15 amino acids. Only the CDR3 DNA is retained, 45 bases long and in frame from the first base. Samples from volunteer blood donors who had recovered from COVID-19 were contributed by a second Seattle source. Whole blood was collected in K2EDTA tubes by collaborating institutions according to the institutions' own protocols. Collaborator samples were shipped for TCRbeta analysis as frozen whole blood, isolated PBMCs, or DNA extracted from either sample type. TCRbeta CDR3 regions were amplified from genomic DNA by means of the immunoSEQ Assay, a bias-controlled multiplex PCR. Under the source paper's analysis protocol: The number of nucleated cells in each sample was estimated from the amplification of reference gene primers within the assay. Sequence reads were collapsed and filtered to measure the absolute abundance of every unique TCRbeta CDR3 rearrangement. Productive Simpson clonality was computed per sample as the square root of Simpson's diversity index over productive rearrangements. In TCRdb, the immuneACCESS table is reduced to in-frame sequences with V and J assigned. These tables do not hold every clone; where another copy was compared, an unresolved V gene accounts for under half, and the others remain unexplained. The DNA was the basis for D and trimming; V, J and clone size are from that table. In all, the sample holds around 99,000 clones, and around 81% of those were seen once. About 8.7% of the sample goes to the ten largest clones.

Sequencing input: peripheral blood. Recombination connected TRBV14 to TRBJ2-1, with 8 junctional bases fitting TRBD2. The sequence was collected from a man over 45 who had recovered from COVID-19. The DNA sequence is given as TGTGCCAGCAGCCGCGGACTAGCCGGGAGTGAGGAGCAGTTCTTC. It translates as CASSRGLAGSEEQFF.